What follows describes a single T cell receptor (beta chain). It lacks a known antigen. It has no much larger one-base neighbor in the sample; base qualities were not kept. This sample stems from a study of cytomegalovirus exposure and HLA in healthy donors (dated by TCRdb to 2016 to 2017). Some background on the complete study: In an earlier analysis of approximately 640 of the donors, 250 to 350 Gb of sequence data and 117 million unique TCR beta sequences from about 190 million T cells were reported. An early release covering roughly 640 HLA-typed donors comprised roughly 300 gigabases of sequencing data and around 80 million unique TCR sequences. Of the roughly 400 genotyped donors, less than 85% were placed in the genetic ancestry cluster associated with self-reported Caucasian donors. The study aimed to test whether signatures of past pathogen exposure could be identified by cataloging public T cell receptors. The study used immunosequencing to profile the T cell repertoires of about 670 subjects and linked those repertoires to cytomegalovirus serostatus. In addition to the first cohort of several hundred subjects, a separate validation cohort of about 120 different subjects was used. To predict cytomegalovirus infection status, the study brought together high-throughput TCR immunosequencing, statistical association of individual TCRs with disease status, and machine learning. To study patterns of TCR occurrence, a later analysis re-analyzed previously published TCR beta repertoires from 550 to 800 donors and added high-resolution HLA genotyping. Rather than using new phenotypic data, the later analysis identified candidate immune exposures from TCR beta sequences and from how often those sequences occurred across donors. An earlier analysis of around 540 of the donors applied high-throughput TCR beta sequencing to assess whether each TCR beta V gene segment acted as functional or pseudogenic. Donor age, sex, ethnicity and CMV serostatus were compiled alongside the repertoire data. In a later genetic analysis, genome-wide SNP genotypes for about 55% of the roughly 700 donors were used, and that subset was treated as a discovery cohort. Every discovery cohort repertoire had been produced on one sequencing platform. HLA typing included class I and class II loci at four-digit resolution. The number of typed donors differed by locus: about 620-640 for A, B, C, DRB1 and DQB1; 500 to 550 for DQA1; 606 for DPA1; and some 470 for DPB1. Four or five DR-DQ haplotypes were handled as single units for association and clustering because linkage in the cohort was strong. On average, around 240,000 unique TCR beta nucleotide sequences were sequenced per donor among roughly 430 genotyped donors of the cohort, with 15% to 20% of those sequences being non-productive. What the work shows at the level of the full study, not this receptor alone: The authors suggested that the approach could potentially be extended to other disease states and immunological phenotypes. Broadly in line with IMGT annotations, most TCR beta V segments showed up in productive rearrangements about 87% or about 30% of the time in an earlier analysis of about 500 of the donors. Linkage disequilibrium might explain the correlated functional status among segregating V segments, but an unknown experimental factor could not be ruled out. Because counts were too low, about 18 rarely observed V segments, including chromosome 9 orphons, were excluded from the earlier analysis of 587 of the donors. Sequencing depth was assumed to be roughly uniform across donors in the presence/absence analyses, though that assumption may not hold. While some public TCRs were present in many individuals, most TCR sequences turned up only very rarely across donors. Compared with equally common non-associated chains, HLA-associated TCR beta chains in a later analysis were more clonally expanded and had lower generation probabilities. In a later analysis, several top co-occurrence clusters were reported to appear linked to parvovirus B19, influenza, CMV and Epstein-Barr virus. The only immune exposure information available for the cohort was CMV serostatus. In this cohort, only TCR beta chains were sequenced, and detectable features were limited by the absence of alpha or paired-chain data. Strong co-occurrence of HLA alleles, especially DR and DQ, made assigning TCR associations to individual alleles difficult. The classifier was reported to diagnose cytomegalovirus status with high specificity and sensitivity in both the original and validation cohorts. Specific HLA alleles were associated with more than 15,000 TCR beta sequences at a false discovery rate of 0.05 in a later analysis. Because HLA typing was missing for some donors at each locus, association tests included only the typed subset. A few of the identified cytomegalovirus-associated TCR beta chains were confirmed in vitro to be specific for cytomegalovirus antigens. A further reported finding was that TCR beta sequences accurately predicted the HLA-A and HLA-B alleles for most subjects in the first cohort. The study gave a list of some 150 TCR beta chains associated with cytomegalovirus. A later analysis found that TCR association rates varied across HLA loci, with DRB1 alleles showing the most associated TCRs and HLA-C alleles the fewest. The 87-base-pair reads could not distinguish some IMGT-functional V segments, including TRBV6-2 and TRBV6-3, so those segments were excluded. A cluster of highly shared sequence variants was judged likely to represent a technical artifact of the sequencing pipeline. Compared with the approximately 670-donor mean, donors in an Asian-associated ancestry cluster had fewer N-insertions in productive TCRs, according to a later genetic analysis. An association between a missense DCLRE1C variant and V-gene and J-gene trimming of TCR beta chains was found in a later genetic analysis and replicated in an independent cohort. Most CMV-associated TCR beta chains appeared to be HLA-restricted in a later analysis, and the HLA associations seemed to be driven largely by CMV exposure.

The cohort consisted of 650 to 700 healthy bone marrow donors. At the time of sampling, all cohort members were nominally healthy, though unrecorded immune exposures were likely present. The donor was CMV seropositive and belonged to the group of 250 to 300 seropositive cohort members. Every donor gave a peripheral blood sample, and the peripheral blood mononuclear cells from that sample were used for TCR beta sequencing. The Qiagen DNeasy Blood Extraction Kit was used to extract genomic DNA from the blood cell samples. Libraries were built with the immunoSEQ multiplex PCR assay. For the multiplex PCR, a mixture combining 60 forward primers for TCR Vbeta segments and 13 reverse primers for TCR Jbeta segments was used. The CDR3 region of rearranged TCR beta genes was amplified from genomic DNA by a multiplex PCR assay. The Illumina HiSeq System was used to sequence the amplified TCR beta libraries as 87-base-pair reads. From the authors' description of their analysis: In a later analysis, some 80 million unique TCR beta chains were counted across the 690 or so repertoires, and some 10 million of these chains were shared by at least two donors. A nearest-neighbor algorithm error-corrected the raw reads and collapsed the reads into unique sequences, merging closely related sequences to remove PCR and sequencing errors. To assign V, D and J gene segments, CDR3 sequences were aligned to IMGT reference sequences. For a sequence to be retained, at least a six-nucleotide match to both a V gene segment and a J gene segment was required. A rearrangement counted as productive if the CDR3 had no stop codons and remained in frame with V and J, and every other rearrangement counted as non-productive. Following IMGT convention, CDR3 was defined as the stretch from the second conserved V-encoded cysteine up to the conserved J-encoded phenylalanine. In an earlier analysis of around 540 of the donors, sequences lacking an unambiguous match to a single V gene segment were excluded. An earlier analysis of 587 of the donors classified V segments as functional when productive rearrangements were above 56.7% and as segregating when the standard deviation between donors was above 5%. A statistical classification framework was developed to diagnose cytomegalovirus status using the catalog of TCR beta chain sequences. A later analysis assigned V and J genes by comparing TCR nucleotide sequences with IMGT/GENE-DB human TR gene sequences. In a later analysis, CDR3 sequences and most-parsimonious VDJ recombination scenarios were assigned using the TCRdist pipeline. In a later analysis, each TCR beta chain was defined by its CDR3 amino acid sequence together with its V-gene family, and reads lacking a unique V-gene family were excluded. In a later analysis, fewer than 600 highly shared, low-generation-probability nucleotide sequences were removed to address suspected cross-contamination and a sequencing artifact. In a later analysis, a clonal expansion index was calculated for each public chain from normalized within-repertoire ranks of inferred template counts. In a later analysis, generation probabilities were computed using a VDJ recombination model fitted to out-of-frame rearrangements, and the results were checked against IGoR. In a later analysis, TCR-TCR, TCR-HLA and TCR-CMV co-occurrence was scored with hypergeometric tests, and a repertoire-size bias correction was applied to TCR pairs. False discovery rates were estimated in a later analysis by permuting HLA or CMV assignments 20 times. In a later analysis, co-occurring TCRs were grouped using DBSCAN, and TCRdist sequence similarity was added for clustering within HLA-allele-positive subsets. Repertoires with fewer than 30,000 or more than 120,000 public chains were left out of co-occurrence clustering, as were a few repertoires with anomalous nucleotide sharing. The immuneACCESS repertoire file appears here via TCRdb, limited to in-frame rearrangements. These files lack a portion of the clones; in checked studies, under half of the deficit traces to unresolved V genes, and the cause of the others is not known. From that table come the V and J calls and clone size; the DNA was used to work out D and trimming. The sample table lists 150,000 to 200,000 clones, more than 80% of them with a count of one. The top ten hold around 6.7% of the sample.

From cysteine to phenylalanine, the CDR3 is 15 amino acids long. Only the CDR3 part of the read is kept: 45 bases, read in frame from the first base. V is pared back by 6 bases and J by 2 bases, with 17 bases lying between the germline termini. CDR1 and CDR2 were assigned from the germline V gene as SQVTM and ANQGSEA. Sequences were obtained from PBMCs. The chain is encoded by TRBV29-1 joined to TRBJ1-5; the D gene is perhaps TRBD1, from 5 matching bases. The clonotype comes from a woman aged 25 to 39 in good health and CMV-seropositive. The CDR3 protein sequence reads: CSVRERGEGNQPQHF. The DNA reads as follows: TGCAGCGTAAGAGAAAGGGGTGAGGGCAATCAGCCCCAGCATTTT.